This TCR beta chain emerged from a study of blood T cells in healthy people across ages. Broader study findings: Both higher diversity and more naive CD4+ cells marked long-lived donors when set against aged donors.

The CDR3 runs 16 residues. The V end lost 3 bases, the J end lost 4 bases, and 18 bases lay between the germline ends. CDR1 and CDR2 (germline): MGHRA, YSYEKL. The use of a sample-barcoded 5' primer and a J-beta primer mix characterized a second PCR of about 6 to 11 cycles. TCRdb processed the 5' RACE reads anew with MiXCR; each CDR3 protein has one entry. The sample yields 1 million or so distinct CDR3 sequences, roughly a quarter seen once. Worth noting for this clonotype: The antigen is undetermined.

The same sample was also used in a study of T cells of mothers and their children.

The sequencing input was blood. The chain carries TRBV4-1 and TRBJ1-1; D is undetermined. The TCR originated in a girl aged 2 to 10 in good health. The CDR3 reads CASSHGKLQTRTEAFF. The CDR3 bases are TGCGCCAGCAGCCACGGAAAACTACAGACCCGCACTGAAGCTTTCTTT.